These 2 T cell receptor beta chains were sequenced from one sample in a study of blood T cell repertoires in COVID-19. Clones were sequenced by immunoSEQ multiplex PCR, and TCRdb holds only the in-frame ones, with some missing. This table has about 190,000 clones, around nine tenths appearing once. Specimen: peripheral blood. The receptors were sampled from a human donor in a cohort sampled during active COVID-19.

The V call is TRBV10-3, the J call TRBJ2-5, with D perhaps TRBD2 (6 bases). CDR3 size: 13 residues. CDR1 and CDR2 from the germline V gene are ENHRY and SYGVKD. Trimming pared 6 bases from V and 2 bases from J, leaving 10 bases between. The CDR3 nucleotides are TGTGCCATCAGGGCGGGGCTACAAGAGACCCAGTACTTC. Translation: CAIRAGLQETQYF.

This clone was counted a single time. The V call is TRBV29-1, the J call TRBJ2-5, with TRBD2 as a possible D gene (6 bases). In germline, CDR1 is SQVTM, CDR2 ANQGSEA. Trimming left V 4 bases short and J 4 bases short, with 7 bases between. The CDR3 extends over 11 amino acids. The chain's CDR3 is CSVAGGETQYF. The DNA for the CDR3 is TGCAGCGTTGCCGGGGGAGAGACCCAGTACTTC.